These T cell receptor beta chains were read from a single sample in a study of blood T cell repertoires in COVID-19. Profiled with immunoSEQ multiplex PCR; TCRdb holds only in-frame clones, not every one. Of about 410,000 clones in the sample, 86% were seen once. The sequenced sample was peripheral blood. The receptors come from a woman aged 30 to 39 with active or convalescent COVID-19. The CDR3 runs from the conserved cysteine through the conserved F or W. The D gene is left open where the match is weak. Part of the rows lack a size; the others show once, few, many or a class for expanded clones.

>TRBV6-6|.|.|TRBJ2-7
TGTGCCAGCAGTTCGGGGGCCTACGAGCAGTACTTC
CASSSGAYEQYF
>TRBV19|.|TRBD1|TRBJ1-5
TGTGCCAGTAGTATCTCTCGGGACAGGGCGAGCAATCAGCCCCAGCATTTT
CASSISRDRASNQPQHF
>TRBV10-3|few|.|TRBJ2-2
TGTGCCATCAAAGGGGGCACCGGGGAGCTGTTTTTT
CAIKGGTGELFF
>TRBV7-6|.|TRBD1|TRBJ1-3
TGTGCCAGCAGCCCGACAGGGTTATTTGGAAACACCATATATTTT
CASSPTGLFGNTIYF
>TRBV2|.|.|TRBJ1-1
TGTGCCAGCAGTGAAAGCCCGTCCGGGGCTGAAGCTTTCTTT
CASSESPSGAEAFF
>TRBV11-2|.|TRBD2|TRBJ2-3
TGTGCCAGCAGCTTACGTAGCGGGACCACAGATACGCAGTATTTT
CASSLRSGTTDTQYF
>TRBV4-1|.|.|TRBJ1-5
TGCGCCAGCAGCCCCTCCCGCGGGCAGTTCAATCAGCCCCAGCATTTT
CASSPSRGQFNQPQHF
>TRBV5-1|.|.|TRBJ1-1
TGCGCCAGCAGCTTGGAGCAAGGGGGCACTGAAGCTTTCTTT
CASSLEQGGTEAFF
>TRBV6-2/TRBV6-3|.|TRBD1|TRBJ1-4
TGTGCCAGCAGTCCGACAGGGATAACCTCAACTAATGAAAAACTGTTTTTT
CASSPTGITSTNEKLFF
>TRBV2|.|TRBD1|TRBJ1-6
TGTGCCAGCAGTGAAGTGGGGACAGACTCCTATAATTCACCCCTCCACTTT
CASSEVGTDSYNSPLHF
>TRBV5-1|.|TRBD2|TRBJ2-7
TGCGCCAGCGATGCGACTAGCGGGCCTAGGCCGAAGTACTTC
CASDATSGPRPKYF
>TRBV5-6|.|.|TRBJ2-5
TGTGCCAGCAGCTTGGTGGCTTACGAAGAGACCCAGTACTTC
CASSLVAYEETQYF
>TRBV11-2|.|TRBD2|TRBJ2-3
TGTGCCAGCAGTAAGACTAGCGGGAGTGGGGTAGATACGCAGTATTTT
CASSKTSGSGVDTQYF
>TRBV6-5|.|TRBD1|TRBJ2-7
TGTGCCAGCGGACAGGGCTACGAGCAGTACTTC
CASGQGYEQYF
>TRBV15|.|TRBD1|TRBJ2-7
TGTGCCACCAGCAGGGTTCTACAGGGGTCCTACGAGCAGTACTTC
CATSRVLQGSYEQYF
>TRBV7-6|.|.|TRBJ2-1
TGTGCCAGCAGCCCCGCGGGGGGACAGAACTCCTACAATGAGCAGTTCTTC
CASSPAGGQNSYNEQFF
>TRBV7-9|.|TRBD2|TRBJ2-7
TGTGCCAGCAGCCCCCTCCCTAGCGGGGGCTACGAGCAGTACTTC
CASSPLPSGGYEQYF